This T cell receptor beta chain appears in the sequencing data of a study of early T cells in non-severe SARS-CoV-2 infection. Across the study: Sequencing targeted bulk RNA from unsorted whole blood, leaving chains unpaired. The study's findings and limits: VDJdb matching skewed toward anti-spike CD8 responses, missing private and CD4 specificities.

Individual cDNA molecules were tagged with unique molecular identifiers. TCRdb ran MiXCR on the 5' RACE reads and lists one entry per CDR3 protein. The sample shows around 57,000 distinct CDR3 sequences, about 6% of them seen only once. The CDR3 runs 14 residues. Germline V CDR1 and CDR2: MDHEN, SYDVKM. This clonotype was detected only a few times. Its antigen is as yet unknown. Germline and junction disagree at one end, which may indicate a read error. The TCR sequence derives from an adult who was a healthcare worker with PCR-confirmed SARS-CoV-2 infection or an uninfected control (not recorded which). The chain has TRBV28 and TRBJ1-4; 9 nucleotides agree with TRBD1. Sequences were derived from whole blood, sampled at baseline. The CDR3 loop is CASSFGDREPKALF. The CDR3 coding sequence is TGTGCCAGCAGTTTTGGGGACAGGGAACCTAAAGCGCTTTTT.